The source of this TCR beta chain is a study of CDR3 diversity in severe acne. A single record per CDR3 protein comes from TCRdb applying MiXCR to the PCR reads. The table includes about 90,000 distinct CDR3 sequences, under 55% detected once. This clonotype was counted many times. Looked up from germline, CDR1 is DFQATT and CDR2 is SNEGSKA (reference sequence). Losses at the gene ends were 5 bases for V and 6 bases for J; bases not matched to a gene: 4. This CDR3 comprises 13 residues. V is TRBV20-1 and J is TRBJ2-1; 10 positions match TRBD2. This TCR came from a male donor with severe acne vulgaris. Sample: blood. The CDR3 here is CSAFRTSGNEQFF. For the CDR3, the DNA is TGCAGTGCTTTTCGGACTAGCGGCAATGAGCAGTTCTTC.